Given below is one TCR beta chain in context. The antigen remains unidentified. CDR3 length: 13 amino acids. Germline values: CDR1 MNHNY, CDR2 SVGAGI (reference sequence). V lost 6 bases and J lost 1, with 7 bases in between. Primed by a sample-barcoded 5' primer and a J-beta primer mix, a second PCR proceeded for about 6 to 11 cycles. TCRdb processed the 5' RACE reads anew with MiXCR; each CDR3 protein has one entry. The table lists 540,000 or so distinct CDR3 sequences, around 50% of them singletons. These data are taken from a study of blood T cells in healthy people across ages. Regarding the study as a whole: Estimates of total diversity, which came from one million sequenced T cells, were considered to be underestimates.

Sample: blood. The TCR comes from a man aged 80 or over in good health. This chain connects TRBV6-6 to TRBJ1-3; D is undetermined. CDR3: CASSITSGNTIYF. CDR3 nucleotide sequence: TGTGCCAGCAGCATTACATCTGGAAACACCATATATTTT.